This passage covers 25 T cell receptor beta chains from one sample sequenced in a study of CD8 T cells in Susac syndrome. Random hexamers were used to reverse transcribe roughly 0.45 to 1 ug of RNA. TCRdb reprocessed the immunoSEQ multiplex PCR reads with MiXCR, giving one entry per CDR3 protein. The sample holds some 110,000 distinct CDR3 sequences, about 94% seen once. Sequenced sample: CD8+ T cells from PBMCs. These receptors were taken from a human donor with Susac syndrome.

The gene calls are TRBV13 and TRBJ2-1, with a tentative D call TRBD2 (7 bases). The germline CDR1 and CDR2 sequences are PRHDT and FYEKMQ (reference sequence). The CDR3 sequence is 16 residues long. Between the trimmed V and J ends, which lost 1 base and 6 bases, there was a span of 16 bases. The DNA of the CDR3 is TGTGCCAGCAGCTTAGAGCACAGGGAGGGGGGCAATGAGCAGTTCTTC. Amino acids: CASSLEHREGGNEQFF.

In its sample, this clonotype was seen once. In DNA form, the CDR3 reads TGTGCCAGTAGCATGGGGCTTAATTTGGGCACAGATACGCAGTATTTT. It yields the protein CASSMGLNLGTDTQYF. The rearrangement uses TRBV19 and TRBJ2-3, with D possibly matching TRBD1 (5 bases). Trimming pared 6 bases from V and 1 base from J, leaving 17 bases between. Germline V gives CDR1 LNHDA, CDR2 SQIVND (reference sequence). This CDR3 comprises 16 residues.

The rearrangement links TRBV12-3 or TRBV12-4 to TRBJ2-1; the D gene is possibly TRBD2 (6 bases). The CDR3 has 15 amino acids. Trimming shortened V by 5 bases and J by 0 bases, and 11 bases separated the two germline ends. CDR3 amino acids: CASSTYGSSYNEQFF. As DNA, the CDR3 is TGTGCCAGCAGTACATACGGGAGCTCCTACAATGAGCAGTTCTTC.

This clonotype has just one count. J is TRBJ2-5 and V is TRBV2; D possibly uses TRBD1 or TRBD2 (5 bases each). CDR1 and CDR2 (germline): SNHLY, FYNNEI. The germline V and J ends were trimmed by 7 bases and 5 bases, with 14 bases remaining between them. The CDR3 runs to 13 residues. CDR3 sequence: CASKRDPVETQYF. The DNA for the CDR3 is TGTGCCAGCAAACGGGACCCTGTTGAGACCCAGTACTTC.

V gene TRBV5-4 combines with J gene TRBJ2-7; TRBD2 aligns across 8 bases. The CDR3 spans 15 residues. V was clipped by 0 bases and J by 4 bases; unmatched bases: 6. The germline gives CDR1 SGHNT, CDR2 YYREEE (reference sequence). The CDR3 reads CASSLAAGEGYEQYF. CDR3 bases: TGTGCCAGCAGCTTGGCAGCGGGGGAAGGTTACGAGCAGTACTTC. The variable domain in full, completed from reference TRBV5-4 and TRBJ2-7, reads ETGVTQSPTHLIKTRGQQVTLRCSSQSGHNTVSWYQQALGQGPQFIFQYYREEENGRGNFPPRFSGLQFPNYSSELNVNALELDDSALYLCASSLAAGEGYEQYFGPGTRLTVT.

This chain connects TRBV6-2 or TRBV6-3 to TRBJ2-7; D perhaps matches TRBD2 (6 bases). V lost 7 bases to trimming and J lost 5 bases, with 15 bases between them. The CDR3 covers 13 residues. Germline CDR1 and CDR2: MNHEY and SVGEGT. The CDR3 DNA sequence: TGTGCCAGCACCCAATTCAGGGAGGACGAGCAGTACTTC. Translating it yields CASTQFREDEQYF.

The J gene is TRBJ1-1, the V gene TRBV30; D is ambiguous. This CDR3 has 14 amino acids. V lost 5 bases to trimming and J lost 6 bases, with 19 bases between them. Germline CDR1 and CDR2: GTSNPN and SVGIG (reference sequence). The CDR3, as DNA: TGTGCCTGGGCGCGGGGAATGGTGAATGCTGAAGCTTTCTTT. Protein sequence: CAWARGMVNAEAFF.

The chain links TRBV3-1 to TRBJ2-1; no definite D call. The CDR3 extends over 13 amino acids. Trimming cost V 0 bases and J 4 bases, with 4 bases left between them. The germline gives CDR1 LGHDT, CDR2 YNNKEL (reference sequence). The CDR3 bases are TGTGCCAGCAGCCAAGAGCGGTACAATGAGCAGTTCTTC. Translation gives CASSQERYNEQFF.

The V call is TRBV30, the J call TRBJ2-7; TRBD1 matches at 8 bases. J was trimmed by 1 base and V by 4 bases; bases with no gene match: 6. In germline, CDR1 is GTSNPN, CDR2 SVGIG (reference sequence). The CDR3 is 14 residues long. The CDR3 region has the DNA TGTGCCTGGACGGGGGACAGGCTTTCCTACGAGCAGTACTTC. This translates into CAWTGDRLSYEQYF.

This clonotype was counted a single time. The chain joins TRBV3-1 to TRBJ2-1, with D unclear. This CDR3 region has 17 residues. V was trimmed by 3 bases and J by 4 bases, leaving 19 bases between them. CDR1 and CDR2 from the germline V gene are LGHDT and YNNKEL (reference sequence). The DNA for the CDR3 is TGTGCCAGCAGCCACGGATCCGTGGGCAAAACGTACAATGAGCAGTTCTTC. It specifies CASSHGSVGKTYNEQFF.

This chain joins TRBV5-5 and TRBJ2-7, with a weak D call TRBD1 (5 bases). Germline CDR1 reads SGHKS; CDR2 reads YYEKEE (reference sequence). The CDR3 has 14 amino acids. V lost 0 bases and J lost 4, with 11 bases in between. CDR3 nucleotide sequence: TGTGCCAGCAGCTTGGGACAGCTTGATTACGAGCAGTACTTC. Protein product: CASSLGQLDYEQYF.

The rearrangement joins TRBV7-2 to TRBJ2-1; 8 nucleotides line up with TRBD2. With V trimmed by 1 base and J by 16 bases, 12 bases remained unmatched. Per germline, CDR1 SGHTA and CDR2 FQGNSA. The CDR3 contains 14 residues. DNA for the CDR3: TGTGCCAGCAGCTTAGTTCGGGGGGGATCAACTTTATTCTTC. The encoded protein is CASSLVRGGSTLFF.

This chain joins TRBV5-6 and TRBJ2-7; D possibly corresponds to TRBD2 (6 bases). V was clipped by 0 bases and J by 2 bases, with 9 bases between them. This CDR3 is built from 14 residues. Germline CDR1 reads SGHDT; CDR2 reads YYEEEE. CDR3 nucleotides: TGTGCCAGCAGCTTGGGGGACTCCGCCTACGAGCAGTACTTC. Its translation is CASSLGDSAYEQYF. Combining the CDR3 with reference TRBV5-6 and TRBJ2-7 gives the whole variable domain DAGVTQSPTHLIKTRGQQVTLRCSPKSGHDTVSWYQQALGQGPQFIFQYYEEEERQRGNFPDRFSGHQFPNYSSELNVNALLLGDSALYLCASSLGDSAYEQYFGPGTRLTVT.

There are a few counts of this clonotype. The chain has TRBV6-5 and TRBJ1-1; D may be TRBD1 (6 bases). Germline V gene lookup returns CDR1 MNHEY and CDR2 SVGAGI. This CDR3 comprises 15 residues. V lost 0 bases and J 0 bases, leaving 8 bases between the germline ends. CDR3: CASSYSQGLNTEAFF. The CDR3 nucleotides read TGTGCCAGCAGTTACTCGCAGGGGTTGAACACTGAAGCTTTCTTT.

The chain couples TRBV27 to TRBJ1-2; TRBD1 matches at 8 bases. This CDR3 has 15 residues. Germline CDR1 and CDR2: MNHEY and SMNVEV (reference sequence). V was clipped by 3 bases and J by 4 bases; unmatched bases: 7. For the CDR3, the DNA is TGTGCCAGCAGTTTGAGACAGGGGCCCTCCTATGGCTACACCTTC. Its translation: CASSLRQGPSYGYTF.

V gene TRBV12-3 or TRBV12-4 combines with J gene TRBJ2-7, with D maybe TRBD1 (6 bases). This CDR3 has 13 residues. V dropped 6 bases and J dropped 2 bases, with 11 bases sitting between them. The CDR3 loop is CASRGQSTYEQYF. As DNA, the CDR3 is TGTGCCAGCAGAGGACAGTCGACCTACGAGCAGTACTTC.

This chain joins TRBV4-2 and TRBJ2-7; the D is unclear. Trimming left V 0 bases short and J 4 bases short, with 7 bases between. The CDR3 consists of 13 residues. Germline loops: CDR1 LGHNA, CDR2 YNFKEQ. CDR3 DNA: TGTGCCAGCAGCCAAGATATGGGGTACGAGCAGTACTTC. Its protein is CASSQDMGYEQYF.

The chain recombines TRBV19 with TRBJ1-1, with D uncertain. V lost 7 bases and J lost 1, with 4 bases in between. Germline V gene lookup returns CDR1 LNHDA and CDR2 SQIVND (reference sequence). CDR3 size: 11 residues. In DNA form, the CDR3 reads TGTGCCAGTAAATGGAACACTGAAGCTTTCTTT. This sequence encodes CASKWNTEAFF.

The chain recombines TRBV9 with TRBJ1-1; 8 positions match TRBD1. Germline loops: CDR1 SGDLS, CDR2 YYNGEE. The CDR3 runs 15 residues. J gave up 4 bases and V 4 bases, and 9 bases lay outside the gene matches. Here the CDR3 reads CASSPQGQAFTEAFF. The CDR3 DNA reads TGTGCCAGCAGCCCCCAGGGACAGGCCTTCACTGAAGCTTTCTTT.

In nucleotides, the CDR3 is TGCGCCAGCAGCCAAGAACGTTTCGAGCATATCCAAGAGACCCAGTACTTC. Encoded protein: CASSQERFEHIQETQYF. This chain links TRBV4-3 with TRBJ2-5; D ambiguous. The CDR3 runs 17 residues. Looked up from germline, CDR1 is LGHNA and CDR2 is YSLEER. V was pared by 0 bases and J by 1 base, with 15 bases between.

The J gene is TRBJ2-1, the V gene TRBV7-6; either TRBD1 or TRBD2 may supply D (5 bases each). The CDR3 is made up of 14 amino acids. The germline V gene has CDR1 SGHVS and CDR2 FNYEAQ. V lost 5 bases and J lost 9, with 17 bases in between. The CDR3 region is CASSPGVERGEQFF. The CDR3 bases are TGTGCCAGCAGCCCCGGGGTCGAAAGGGGTGAGCAGTTCTTC.

V and J are TRBV15 and TRBJ1-2, with D possibly being TRBD1 (5 bases). CDR1 is LNHNV, CDR2 YYDKDF, per germline (reference sequence). The CDR3 runs 14 residues. The V gene lost 1 base and the J gene lost 7 bases, with 13 bases spanning the gap. The CDR3 is CATSRGEGQGGYTF. CDR3 nucleotides: TGTGCCACCAGCAGAGGAGAGGGGCAGGGTGGCTACACCTTC.

This chain uses TRBV15 with TRBJ2-4, with 10 bases that match TRBD1. Germline CDR1 and CDR2: LNHNV and YYDKDF (reference sequence). The CDR3 is made up of 17 amino acids. J gave up 5 bases and V 1 base, and 8 bases lay outside the gene matches. The CDR3 loop reads CATSRVPGQGPQNIQYF. DNA for the CDR3: TGTGCCACCAGCAGAGTACCGGGACAGGGGCCCCAAAACATTCAGTACTTC.

The chain carries TRBV20-1 and TRBJ1-2; D gene ambiguous. Trimming removed 1 base from V and 6 bases from J, with 6 bases in between. CDR1 and CDR2 from the germline V gene are DFQATT and SNEGSKA (reference sequence). The CDR3 is made up of 11 amino acids. As DNA, the CDR3 is TGCAGTGCTAGAGGTGGGGATGGCTACACCTTC. Amino acids: CSARGGDGYTF.

This clonotype was seen only once. J is TRBJ2-7 and V is TRBV7-9; D unclear. The germline gives CDR1 SEHNR, CDR2 FQNEAQ (reference sequence). The CDR3 loop spans 13 amino acids. Trimming cost V 5 bases and J 1 base, with 9 bases left between them. The CDR3: CASSPYPSYEQYF. Here the CDR3 DNA reads TGTGCCAGCAGCCCCTATCCATCCTACGAGCAGTACTTC.